The next 23 T cell receptor beta chains were all read from a single sample in a study of post-analysis software for immune sequencing data (dated by TCRdb to about 2015). What the research found in general, with its limitations: Significantly higher frequencies in patients than in controls were found for about five TRBV segments, including TRBV5-6, TRBV5-1 and TRBV20-1.

Antigen specificity for these receptors is unknown. Library preparation used PCR. The sequencing machine was an Illumina HiSeq 2500. To reduce PCR and sequencing biases, unique molecular identifiers were incorporated into the TCR beta cDNA libraries. TCRdb passed the public sequencing reads through fastp at Q25 and MiXCR, retaining productive beta sequences. Identical CDR3 protein sequences are pooled into one entry, listed with their most common genes and DNA. The table for this sample lists about 800,000 distinct CDR3 sequences; 25% to 30% of them were counted only once. Together, the top ten hold more than 0.45% of the sample. Specimen: blood. All receptors come from a girl aged 5-17 years with multiple sclerosis.

This clonotype has just a few counts. The rearrangement uses TRBV6-6 and TRBJ1-2; 7 nucleotides align to TRBD1. The CDR3 totals 14 residues. Germline trimming cut 5 bases from V and 7 bases from J; bases unmatched to any gene: 10. In germline, CDR1 is MNHNY, CDR2 SVGAGI (reference sequence). CDR3 in amino acids: CASSIQTGLGGYTF. CDR3 DNA: TGTGCCAGCAGTATACAGACAGGGCTGGGTGGCTACACCTTC.

This clonotype has only a few counts. The genes are TRBV5-1 and TRBJ2-7; TRBD2 aligns across 13 bases. The CDR3 is 18 residues long. V shed 4 bases, J shed 4 bases, and the junction held 14 bases outside the gene matches. Per germline, CDR1 SGHRS and CDR2 YFSETQ. CDR3 sequence (DNA): TGCGCCAGCAGCATCACTATTCGGACTAGCGGGAGTTCTTACGAGCAGTACTTC. This sequence encodes CASSITIRTSGSSYEQYF.

The chain employs TRBV11-2 and TRBJ2-3; the D is unclear. The CDR3 spans 13 residues. V was trimmed by 3 bases and J by 0 bases, leaving 4 bases between them. Germline lookup yields CDR1 SGHAT and CDR2 FQNNGV. The CDR3 reads CASSFYSTDTQYF. In DNA, the CDR3 is TGTGCCAGCAGCTTTTACAGCACAGATACGCAGTATTTT. The whole variable domain, remainder taken from reference TRBV11-2 and TRBJ2-3, is EAGVAQSPRYKIIEKRQSVAFWCNPISGHATLYWYQQILGQGPKLLIQFQNNGVVDDSQLPKDRFSAERLKGVDSTLKIQPAKLEDSAVYLCASSFYSTDTQYFGPGTRLTVL.

A note on this clonotype: A much larger clonotype is one base distant, so this may be a read error. The chain carries TRBV11-2 and TRBJ2-5; possibly TRBD1 for D (6 bases). The CDR3 covers 14 residues. Germline V gene sequence: CDR1 SGHAT, CDR2 FQNNGV. CDR3 sequence (DNA): TGTACCAGCAGCCCACCGGGACAACGAGAGACCCAGTACTTC. Protein sequence: CTSSPPGQRETQYF.

The J gene is TRBJ1-2, the V gene TRBV15, with D perhaps TRBD1 (6 bases). V was shortened by 1 base and J by 4 bases, with 13 bases between the two germline ends. From germline, CDR1 is LNHNV and CDR2 YYDKDF (reference sequence). This CDR3 is built from 15 residues. Here the CDR3 reads CATSRVGGEIYGYTF. The CDR3 region has the DNA TGTGCCACCAGCAGAGTTGGGGGCGAAATCTATGGCTACACCTTC.

The gene calls are TRBV4-1 and TRBJ2-5; possible D gene TRBD2, 7 bases. Deletions cut 6 bases from V and 3 bases from J, with 20 bases between. The CDR3 spans 16 residues. The V gene's germline CDR1 is MGHRA and CDR2 YSYEKL. The CDR3 reads CASRPVGEGGEETQYF. CDR3 DNA: TGCGCCAGCAGGCCGGTCGGGGAGGGGGGCGAAGAGACCCAGTACTTC.

CDR3 region: CASSRGTSGGHTGELFF. In DNA, the CDR3 is TGTGCCAGCAGCCGAGGGACTAGCGGGGGACATACCGGGGAGCTGTTTTTT. The genes are TRBV12-3 or TRBV12-4 and TRBJ2-2; 14 bases are a match to TRBD2. J gave up 5 bases and V 6 bases, and 8 bases lay outside the gene matches. The CDR3 runs 17 residues.

The rearrangement joins TRBV11-2 to TRBJ2-1, with a possible D match to TRBD2 (6 bases). This CDR3 is 14 amino acids long. V was shortened by 8 bases and J by 2 bases, with 13 bases between the two germline ends. Germline-derived CDR1 and CDR2 are SGHAT and FQNNGV. CDR3 protein: CASEKGLAYNEQFF. The CDR3 coding sequence is TGTGCCAGCGAGAAGGGACTGGCCTACAATGAGCAGTTCTTC.

This clonotype was seen only a few times. The V gene is TRBV12-3 or TRBV12-4, the J gene TRBJ2-3; D is unresolved. CDR3 length: 12 amino acids. With 6 bases removed from V and 4 bases from J, the gap between germline ends came to 8 bases. The CDR3 region is CASRAPPDTQYF. The DNA of the CDR3 is TGTGCCAGCAGGGCCCCCCCAGATACGCAGTATTTT.

V usage is TRBV7-9 and J usage is TRBJ1-1, with D hard to call. Between the trimmed V and J ends, which lost 1 base and 10 bases, there was a span of 10 bases. Germline V lookup: CDR1 SEHNR, CDR2 FQNEAQ (reference sequence). The CDR3 has 12 residues. CDR3 in amino acids: CASSLDSHVAFF. CDR3 bases: TGTGCCAGCAGCTTAGACTCACATGTAGCTTTCTTT.

This clonotype has a handful of counts. The rearrangement links TRBV5-1 to TRBJ2-3, with 8 bases identical to TRBD2. J gave up 3 bases and V 7 bases, and 7 bases lay outside the gene matches. The CDR3 length is 14 residues. Per the germline V gene, CDR1 is SGHRS and CDR2 is YFSETQ. Here the CDR3 reads CASRKRELTDTQYF. CDR3 nucleotide sequence: TGCGCCAGCCGCAAGCGGGAGTTAACAGATACGCAGTATTTT.

The sample holds a few counts of this clonotype. The V call is TRBV19, the J call TRBJ2-3; TRBD1 matches at 7 bases. V gave up 10 bases and J gave up 4 bases; unmatched junction bases: 8. CDR1 and CDR2 from the germline V gene are LNHDA and SQIVND (reference sequence). This CDR3 has 13 amino acids. CDR3 sequence reads: CATRQGGADTQYF. CDR3 DNA: TGTGCCACCCGACAGGGTGGGGCAGATACGCAGTATTTT.

This clonotype was recorded a few times. The chain employs TRBV9 and TRBJ2-7; TRBD1 matches at 7 bases. CDR1 is SGDLS and CDR2 is YYNGEE in the germline V gene. This CDR3 comprises 13 residues. The J segment lost 7 bases and the V segment lost 4 bases, leaving 8 bases of the junction unmatched. CDR3 nucleotides: TGTGCCAGCAGCCTCGACAGGGAAGGAGAGCAGTACTTC. Translation: CASSLDREGEQYF.

J is TRBJ2-7 and V is TRBV27; D possibly corresponds to TRBD2 (5 bases). Germline lookup yields CDR1 MNHEY and CDR2 SMNVEV (reference sequence). The V gene lost 0 bases and the J gene lost 5 bases, with 11 bases spanning the gap. The CDR3 sequence is 14 residues long. The CDR3 loop reads CASSLSTSGDEQYF. The CDR3 DNA follows: TGTGCCAGCAGTTTATCTACTAGTGGGGACGAGCAGTACTTC.

This clonotype was picked up a small number of times. This sequence joins TRBV7-2 and TRBJ2-1; TRBD2 aligns across 7 bases. Trimming took 1 base from V and 7 from J; bases not matched to a gene: 7. CDR1 and CDR2 from the germline V gene are SGHTA and FQGNSA. This CDR3 comprises 15 residues. CDR3 sequence: CASSLDVWTSNEQFF. The CDR3 DNA reads as TGTGCCAGCAGCTTAGATGTGTGGACTAGTAATGAGCAGTTCTTC.

In its sample, this clonotype was seen a few times. This rearrangement joins TRBV7-2 to TRBJ1-5; no clear D gene. There are 16 residues in the CDR3. Looked up from germline, CDR1 is SGHTA and CDR2 is FQGNSA. Trimming pared 0 bases from V and 0 bases from J, leaving 9 bases between. The CDR3 is CASSLAAVNSNQPQHF. CDR3 coding DNA: TGTGCCAGCAGCTTAGCCGCGGTCAATAGCAATCAGCCCCAGCATTTT.

The rearrangement links TRBV7-2 to TRBJ2-5; D possibly corresponds to TRBD2 (6 bases). Per germline, CDR1 SGHTA and CDR2 FQGNSA. Deletions cut 0 bases from V and 8 bases from J, with 16 bases between. The CDR3 loop spans 15 amino acids. The CDR3 is CASSLAPAMGGTQYF. In DNA form, the CDR3 reads TGTGCCAGCAGCTTAGCGCCTGCCATGGGAGGAACCCAGTACTTC.

This clonotype came up many times. The chain has TRBV20-1 and TRBJ2-3, with 9 bases lining up with TRBD1. V was clipped by 1 base and J by 2 bases; unmatched bases: 10. This CDR3 comprises 17 residues. Germline CDR1 is DFQATT and CDR2 is SNEGSKA (reference sequence). CDR3 coding DNA: TGCAGTGCTAGAGGGACAGGGGCAAGAAGGTCCACAGATACGCAGTATTTT. Translating it yields CSARGTGARRSTDTQYF.

The chain joins TRBV11-2 to TRBJ2-3; 10 positions agree with TRBD2. This CDR3 is 13 amino acids long. Trimming cost V 6 bases and J 5 bases; bases outside gene matches: 2. Germline V gene data show CDR1 as SGHAT and CDR2 as FQNNGV. This CDR3 is CASSGTSVDTQYF. The CDR3 nucleotides read TGTGCCAGCAGTGGGACTAGCGTAGATACGCAGTATTTT.

This clonotype showed up just a few times. The V call is TRBV20-1, the J call TRBJ1-2; D perhaps matches TRBD1 (5 bases). Trimming shortened V by 4 bases and J by 3 bases, and 18 bases separated the two germline ends. CDR3 length equals 15 residues. Germline CDR1 reads DFQATT; CDR2 reads SNEGSKA (reference sequence). The CDR3 DNA follows: TGCAGTGCTACCTTTTTTTGGGACGGTTACTATGGCTACACCTTC. Its translation is CSATFFWDGYYGYTF.

The J gene is TRBJ1-1, the V gene TRBV7-9; D is ambiguous. Germline-derived CDR1 and CDR2 are SEHNR and FQNEAQ (reference sequence). Deletions cut 4 bases from V and 6 bases from J, with 3 bases between. The CDR3 length is 10 residues. The CDR3 bases are TGTGCCAGCAGCTACGCTGAAGCTTTCTTT. It codes for CASSYAEAFF.

The genes are TRBV20-1 and TRBJ2-1; 7 nucleotides align to TRBD1. Germline CDR1 is DFQATT and CDR2 is SNEGSKA (reference sequence). The CDR3 runs 12 residues. The CDR3 DNA sequence: TGCAGCATTAAACAGGGGAAAGAGACCCAGTTCTTC. Its protein product is CSIKQGKETQFF.

In regard to this clonotype: A single base separates this from a much larger clone, so it may be a read error. The rearrangement links TRBV6-2 or TRBV6-3 to TRBJ2-1; 8 bases map to TRBD2. In germline, CDR1 is MNHEY, CDR2 SVGEGT. This CDR3 spans 15 amino acids. Here the CDR3 reads CASSSGLAGKDEQVF. CDR3 sequence (DNA): TGTGCCAGCAGTTCCGGGTTAGCGGGAAAGGATGAGCAGGTCTTC.